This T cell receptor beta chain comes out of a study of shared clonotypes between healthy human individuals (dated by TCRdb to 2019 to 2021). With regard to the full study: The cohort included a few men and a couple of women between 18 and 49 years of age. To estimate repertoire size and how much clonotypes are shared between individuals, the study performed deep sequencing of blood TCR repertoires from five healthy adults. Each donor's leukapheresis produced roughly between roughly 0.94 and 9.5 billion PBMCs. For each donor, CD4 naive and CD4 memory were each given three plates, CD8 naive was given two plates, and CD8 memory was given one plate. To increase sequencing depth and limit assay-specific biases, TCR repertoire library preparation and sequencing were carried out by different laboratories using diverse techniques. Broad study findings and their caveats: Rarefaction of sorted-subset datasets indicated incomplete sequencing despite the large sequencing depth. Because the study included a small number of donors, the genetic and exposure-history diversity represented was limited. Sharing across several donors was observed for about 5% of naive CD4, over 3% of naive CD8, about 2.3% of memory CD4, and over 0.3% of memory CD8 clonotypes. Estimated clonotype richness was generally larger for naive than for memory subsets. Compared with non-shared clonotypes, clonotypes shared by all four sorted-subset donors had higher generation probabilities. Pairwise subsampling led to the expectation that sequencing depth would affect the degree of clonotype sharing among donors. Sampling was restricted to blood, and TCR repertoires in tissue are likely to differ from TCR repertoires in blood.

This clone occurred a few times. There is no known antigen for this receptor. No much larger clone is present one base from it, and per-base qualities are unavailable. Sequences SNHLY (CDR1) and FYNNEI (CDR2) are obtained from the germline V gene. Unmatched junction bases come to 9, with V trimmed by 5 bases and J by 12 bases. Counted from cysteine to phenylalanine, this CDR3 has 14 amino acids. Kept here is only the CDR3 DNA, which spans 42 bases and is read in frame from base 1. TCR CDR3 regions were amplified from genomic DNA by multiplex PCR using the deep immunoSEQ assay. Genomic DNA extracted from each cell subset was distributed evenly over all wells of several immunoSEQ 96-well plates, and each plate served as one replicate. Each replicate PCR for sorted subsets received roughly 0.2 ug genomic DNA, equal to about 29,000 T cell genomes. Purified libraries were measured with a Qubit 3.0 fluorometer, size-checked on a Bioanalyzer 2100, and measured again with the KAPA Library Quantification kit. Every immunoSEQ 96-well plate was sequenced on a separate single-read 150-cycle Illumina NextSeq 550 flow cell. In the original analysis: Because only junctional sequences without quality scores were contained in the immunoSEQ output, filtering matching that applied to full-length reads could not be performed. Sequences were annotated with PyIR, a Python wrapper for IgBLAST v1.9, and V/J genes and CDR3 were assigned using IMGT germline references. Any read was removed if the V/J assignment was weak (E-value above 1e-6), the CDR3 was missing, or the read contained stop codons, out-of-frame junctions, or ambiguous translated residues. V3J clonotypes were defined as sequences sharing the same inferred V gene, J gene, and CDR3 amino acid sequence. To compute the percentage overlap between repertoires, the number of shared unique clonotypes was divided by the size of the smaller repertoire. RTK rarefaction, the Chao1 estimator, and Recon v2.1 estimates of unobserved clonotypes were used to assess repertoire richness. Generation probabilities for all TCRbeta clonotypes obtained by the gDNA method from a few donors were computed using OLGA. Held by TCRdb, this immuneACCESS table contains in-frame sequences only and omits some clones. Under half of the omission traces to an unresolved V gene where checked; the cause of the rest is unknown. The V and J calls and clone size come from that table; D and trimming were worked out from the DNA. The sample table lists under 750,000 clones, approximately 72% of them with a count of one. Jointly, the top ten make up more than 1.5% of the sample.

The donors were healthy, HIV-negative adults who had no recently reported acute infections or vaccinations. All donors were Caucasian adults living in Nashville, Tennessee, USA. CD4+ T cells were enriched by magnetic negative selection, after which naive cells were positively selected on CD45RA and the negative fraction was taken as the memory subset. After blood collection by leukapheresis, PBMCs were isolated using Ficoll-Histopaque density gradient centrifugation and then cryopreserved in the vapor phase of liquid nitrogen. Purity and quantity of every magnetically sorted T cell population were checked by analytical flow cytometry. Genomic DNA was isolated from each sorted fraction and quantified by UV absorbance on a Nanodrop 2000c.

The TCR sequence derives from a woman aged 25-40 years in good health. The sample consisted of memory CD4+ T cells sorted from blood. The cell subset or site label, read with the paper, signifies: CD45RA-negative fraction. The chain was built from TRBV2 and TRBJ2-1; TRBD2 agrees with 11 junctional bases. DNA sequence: TGTGCCAGCAGTTCCACCCCCGGGACTAGCGGGCAGTTCTTC. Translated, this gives CASSSTPGTSGQFF.